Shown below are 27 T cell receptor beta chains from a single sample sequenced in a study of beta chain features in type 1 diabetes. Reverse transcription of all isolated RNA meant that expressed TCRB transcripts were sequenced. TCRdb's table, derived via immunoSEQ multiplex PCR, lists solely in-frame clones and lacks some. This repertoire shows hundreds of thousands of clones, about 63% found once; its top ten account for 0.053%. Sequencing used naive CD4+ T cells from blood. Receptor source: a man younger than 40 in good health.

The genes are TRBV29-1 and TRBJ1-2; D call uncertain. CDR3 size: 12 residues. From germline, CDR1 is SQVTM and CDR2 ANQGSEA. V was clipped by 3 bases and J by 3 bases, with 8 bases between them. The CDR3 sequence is CSVDIVYYGYTF. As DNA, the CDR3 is TGCAGCGTTGATATAGTATACTATGGCTACACCTTC.

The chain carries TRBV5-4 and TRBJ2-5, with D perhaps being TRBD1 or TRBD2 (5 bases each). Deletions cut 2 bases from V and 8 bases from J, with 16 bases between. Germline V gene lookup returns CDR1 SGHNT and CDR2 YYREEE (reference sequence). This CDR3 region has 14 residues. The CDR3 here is CASSLRDQQITQYF. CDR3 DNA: TGTGCCAGCAGCTTACGGGACCAACAGATAACCCAGTACTTC.

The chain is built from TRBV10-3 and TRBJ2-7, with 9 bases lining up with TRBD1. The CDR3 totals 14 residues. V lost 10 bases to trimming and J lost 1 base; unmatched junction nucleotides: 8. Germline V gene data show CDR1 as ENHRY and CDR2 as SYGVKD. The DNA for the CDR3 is TGTGCCACGTCCCGGGACAGGGAATCCTACGAGCAGTACTTC. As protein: CATSRDRESYEQYF.

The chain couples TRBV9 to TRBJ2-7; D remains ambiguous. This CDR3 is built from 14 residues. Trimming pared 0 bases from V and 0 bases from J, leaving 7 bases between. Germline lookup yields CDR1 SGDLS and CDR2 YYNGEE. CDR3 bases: TGTGCCAGCAGCGTAGCGGACGTCTCCTACGAGCAGTACTTC. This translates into CASSVADVSYEQYF.

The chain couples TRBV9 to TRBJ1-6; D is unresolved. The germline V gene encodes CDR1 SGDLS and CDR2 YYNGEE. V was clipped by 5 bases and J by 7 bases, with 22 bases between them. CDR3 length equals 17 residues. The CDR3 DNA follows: TGTGCCAGCAGTTCCCAATTAGAGGCCTCCCTAAATTCACCCCTCCACTTT. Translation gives CASSSQLEASLNSPLHF.

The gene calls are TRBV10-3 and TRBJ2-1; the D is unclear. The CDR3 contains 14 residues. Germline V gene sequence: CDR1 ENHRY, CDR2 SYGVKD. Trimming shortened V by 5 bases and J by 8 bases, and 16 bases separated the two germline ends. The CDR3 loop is CAISLSYPRDEQFF. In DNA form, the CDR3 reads TGTGCCATCAGTCTGTCGTACCCCCGCGATGAGCAGTTCTTC.

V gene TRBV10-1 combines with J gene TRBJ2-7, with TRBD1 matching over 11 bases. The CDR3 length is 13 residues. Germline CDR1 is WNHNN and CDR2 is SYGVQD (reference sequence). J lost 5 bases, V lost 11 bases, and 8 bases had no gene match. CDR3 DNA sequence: TGCGCCTGCCCGGGACAGGGGGATCACGAGCAGTACTTC. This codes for CACPGQGDHEQYF.

The CDR3 nucleotides read TGCAGCTACCGCCCTCCCGGGACTAGCGGTCCCCACTCCTACAATGAGCAGTTCTTC. Residues: CSYRPPGTSGPHSYNEQFF. This chain joins TRBV29-1 and TRBJ2-1, with TRBD2 identical over 11 bases. V shed 8 bases, J shed 0 bases, and the junction held 18 bases outside the gene matches. In germline, CDR1 is SQVTM, CDR2 ANQGSEA. The CDR3 length is 19 residues.

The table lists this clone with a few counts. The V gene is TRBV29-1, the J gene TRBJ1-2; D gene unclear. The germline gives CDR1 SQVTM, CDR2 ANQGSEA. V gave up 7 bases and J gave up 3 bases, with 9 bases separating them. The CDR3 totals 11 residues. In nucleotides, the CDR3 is TGCAGCGCAGAAGCGCACTATGGCTACACCTTC. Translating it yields CSAEAHYGYTF.

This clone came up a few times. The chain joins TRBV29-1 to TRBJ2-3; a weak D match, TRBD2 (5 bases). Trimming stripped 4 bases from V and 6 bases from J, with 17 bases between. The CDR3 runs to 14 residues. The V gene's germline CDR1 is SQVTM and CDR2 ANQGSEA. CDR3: CSVAGTLLADTQYF. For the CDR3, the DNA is TGCAGCGTTGCTGGCACACTCCTAGCTGATACGCAGTATTTT.

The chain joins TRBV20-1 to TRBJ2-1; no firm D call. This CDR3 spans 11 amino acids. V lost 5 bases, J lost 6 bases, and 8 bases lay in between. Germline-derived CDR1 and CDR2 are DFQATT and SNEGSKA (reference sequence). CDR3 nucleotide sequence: TGCAGTGCTTTGCCCCTCAATGAGCAGTTCTTC. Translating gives CSALPLNEQFF.

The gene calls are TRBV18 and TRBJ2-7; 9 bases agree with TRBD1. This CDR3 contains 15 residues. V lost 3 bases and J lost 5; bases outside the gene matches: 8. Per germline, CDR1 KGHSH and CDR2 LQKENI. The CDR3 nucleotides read TGTGCCAGCTCACCTCCGGACAGGGGAGGCGACGAGCAGTACTTC. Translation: CASSPPDRGGDEQYF. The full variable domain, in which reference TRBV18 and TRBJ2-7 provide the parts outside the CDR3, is NAGVMQNPRHLVRRRGQEARLRCSPMKGHSHVYWYRQLPEEGLKFMVYLQKENIIDESGMPKERFSAEFPKEGPSILRIQQVVRGDSAAYFCASSPPDRGGDEQYFGPGTRLTVT.

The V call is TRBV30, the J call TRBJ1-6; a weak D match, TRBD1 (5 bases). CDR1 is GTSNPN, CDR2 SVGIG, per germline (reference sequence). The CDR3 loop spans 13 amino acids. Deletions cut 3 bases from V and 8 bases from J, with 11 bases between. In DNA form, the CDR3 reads TGTGCCTGGAGAGGACATGCGGATTCACCCCTCCACTTT. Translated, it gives CAWRGHADSPLHF.

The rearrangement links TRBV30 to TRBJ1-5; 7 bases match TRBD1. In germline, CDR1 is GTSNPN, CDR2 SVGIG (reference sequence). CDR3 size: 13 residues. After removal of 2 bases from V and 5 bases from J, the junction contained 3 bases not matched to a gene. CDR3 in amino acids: CAWSTGAHQPQHF. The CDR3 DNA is TGTGCCTGGAGTACAGGGGCTCATCAGCCCCAGCATTTT. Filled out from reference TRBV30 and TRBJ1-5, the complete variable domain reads SQTIHQWPATLVQPVGSPLSLECTVEGTSNPNLYWYRQAAGRGLQLLFYSVGIGQISSEVPQNLSASRPQDRQFILSSKKLLLSDSGFYLCAWSTGAHQPQHFGDGTRLSIL.

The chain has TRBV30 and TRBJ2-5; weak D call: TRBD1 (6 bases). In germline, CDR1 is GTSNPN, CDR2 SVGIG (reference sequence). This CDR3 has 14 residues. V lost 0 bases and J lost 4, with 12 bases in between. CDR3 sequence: CAWSVQGSVETQYF. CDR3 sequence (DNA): TGTGCCTGGAGTGTTCAGGGGTCCGTAGAGACCCAGTACTTC. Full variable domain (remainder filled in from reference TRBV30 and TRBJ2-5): SQTIHQWPATLVQPVGSPLSLECTVEGTSNPNLYWYRQAAGRGLQLLFYSVGIGQISSEVPQNLSASRPQDRQFILSSKKLLLSDSGFYLCAWSVQGSVETQYFGPGTRLLVL.

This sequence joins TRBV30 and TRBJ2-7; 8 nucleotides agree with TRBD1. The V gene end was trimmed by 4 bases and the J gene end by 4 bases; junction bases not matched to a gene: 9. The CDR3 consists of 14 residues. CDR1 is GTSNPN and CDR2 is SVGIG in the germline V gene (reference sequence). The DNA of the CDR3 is TGTGCCTGGAACGGTGGACAGGGCGGGTACGAGCAGTACTTC. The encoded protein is CAWNGGQGGYEQYF.

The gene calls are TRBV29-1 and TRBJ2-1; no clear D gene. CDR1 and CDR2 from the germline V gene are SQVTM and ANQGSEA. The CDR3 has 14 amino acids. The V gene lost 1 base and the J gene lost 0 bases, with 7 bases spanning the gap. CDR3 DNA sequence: TGCAGCGTTGAAGCGGAATTCTCCTACAATGAGCAGTTCTTC. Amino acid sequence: CSVEAEFSYNEQFF.

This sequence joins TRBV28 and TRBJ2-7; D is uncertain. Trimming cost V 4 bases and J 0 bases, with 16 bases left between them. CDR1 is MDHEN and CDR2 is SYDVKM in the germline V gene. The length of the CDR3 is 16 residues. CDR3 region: CASSSGRNLRSYEQYF. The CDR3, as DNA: TGTGCCAGCAGTTCAGGCCGAAACCTTCGCTCCTACGAGCAGTACTTC.

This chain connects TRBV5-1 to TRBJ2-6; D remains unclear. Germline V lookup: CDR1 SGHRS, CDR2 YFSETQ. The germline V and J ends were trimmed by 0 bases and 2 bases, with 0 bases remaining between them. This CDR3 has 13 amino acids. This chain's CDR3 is CASSLAGANVLTF. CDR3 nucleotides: TGCGCCAGCAGCTTGGCTGGGGCCAACGTCCTGACTTTC.

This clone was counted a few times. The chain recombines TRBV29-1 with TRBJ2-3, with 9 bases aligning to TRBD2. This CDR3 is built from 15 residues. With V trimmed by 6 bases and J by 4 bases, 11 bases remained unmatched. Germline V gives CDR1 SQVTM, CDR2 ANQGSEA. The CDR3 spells CSVAIGTSSSDTQYF. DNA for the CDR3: TGCAGCGTCGCCATTGGGACTAGCTCTTCAGATACGCAGTATTTT.

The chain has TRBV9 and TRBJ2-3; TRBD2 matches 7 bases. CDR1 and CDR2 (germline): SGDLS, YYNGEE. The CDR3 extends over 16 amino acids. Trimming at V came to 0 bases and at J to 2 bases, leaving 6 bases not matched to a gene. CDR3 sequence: CASSVVASGLTDTQYF. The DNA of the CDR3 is TGTGCCAGCAGCGTAGTAGCTAGCGGCCTCACAGATACGCAGTATTTT.

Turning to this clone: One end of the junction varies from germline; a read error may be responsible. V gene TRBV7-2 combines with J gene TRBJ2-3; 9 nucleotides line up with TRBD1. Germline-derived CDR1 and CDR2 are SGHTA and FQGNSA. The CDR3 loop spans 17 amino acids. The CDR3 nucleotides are TGTGCCAGCAGCATAGCCGGGACAGGGATTGTGGCGGATACGCAGTATTTT. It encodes CASSIAGTGIVADTQYF.

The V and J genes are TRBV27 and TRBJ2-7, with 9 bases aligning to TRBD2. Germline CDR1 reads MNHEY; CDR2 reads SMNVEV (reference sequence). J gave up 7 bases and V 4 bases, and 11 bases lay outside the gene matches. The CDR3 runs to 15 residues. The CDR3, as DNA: TGTGCCAGCAGTTCCCGGGTAGCGGGAGTGGGGGAGCAGTACTTC. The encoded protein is CASSSRVAGVGEQYF.

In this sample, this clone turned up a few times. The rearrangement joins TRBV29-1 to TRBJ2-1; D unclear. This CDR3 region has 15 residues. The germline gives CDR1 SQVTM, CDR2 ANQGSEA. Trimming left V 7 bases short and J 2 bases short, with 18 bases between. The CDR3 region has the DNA TGCAGCGCCTCGGACGACCCAGGACCCTACAATGAGCAGTTCTTC. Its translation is CSASDDPGPYNEQFF.

The CDR3 bases are TGTGCCAGCAGGGTATCGGAGACCCAGTACTTC. The encoded protein is CASRVSETQYF. The chain carries TRBV25-1 and TRBJ2-5; D not certain. Germline-derived CDR1 and CDR2 are MGHDK and SYGVNS. The CDR3 runs to 11 residues. The V end lost 6 bases, the J end lost 5 bases, and 7 bases lay between the germline ends. The whole variable domain, filled in from reference TRBV25-1 and TRBJ2-5, reads EADIYQTPRYLVIGTGKKITLECSQTMGHDKMYWYQQDPGMELHLIHYSYGVNSTEKGDLSSESTVSRIRTEHFPLTLESARPSHTSQYLCASRVSETQYFGPGTRLLVL.

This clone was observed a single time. CDR3 sequence reads: CAWSVTSGVANSPLHF. The CDR3 nucleotides read TGTGCCTGGAGTGTAACCAGTGGGGTGGCTAATTCACCCCTCCACTTT. This sequence joins TRBV30 and TRBJ1-6; D not resolved. Germline V gene sequence: CDR1 GTSNPN, CDR2 SVGIG (reference sequence). Trimming took 0 bases from V and 6 from J, leaving 15 bases between them. The CDR3 totals 16 residues.

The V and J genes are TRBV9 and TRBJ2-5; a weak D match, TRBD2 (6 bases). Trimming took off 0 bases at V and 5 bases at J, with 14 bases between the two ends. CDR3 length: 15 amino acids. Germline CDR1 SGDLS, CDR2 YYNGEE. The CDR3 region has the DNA TGTGCCAGCAGCGTAGCGGGACTCCTCACGGAGACCCAGTACTTC. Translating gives CASSVAGLLTETQYF. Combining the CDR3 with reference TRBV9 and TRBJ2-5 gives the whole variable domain DSGVTQTPKHLITATGQRVTLRCSPRSGDLSVYWYQQSLDQGLQFLIQYYNGEERAKGNILERFSAQQFPDLHSELNLSSLELGDSALYFCASSVAGLLTETQYFGPGTRLLVL.